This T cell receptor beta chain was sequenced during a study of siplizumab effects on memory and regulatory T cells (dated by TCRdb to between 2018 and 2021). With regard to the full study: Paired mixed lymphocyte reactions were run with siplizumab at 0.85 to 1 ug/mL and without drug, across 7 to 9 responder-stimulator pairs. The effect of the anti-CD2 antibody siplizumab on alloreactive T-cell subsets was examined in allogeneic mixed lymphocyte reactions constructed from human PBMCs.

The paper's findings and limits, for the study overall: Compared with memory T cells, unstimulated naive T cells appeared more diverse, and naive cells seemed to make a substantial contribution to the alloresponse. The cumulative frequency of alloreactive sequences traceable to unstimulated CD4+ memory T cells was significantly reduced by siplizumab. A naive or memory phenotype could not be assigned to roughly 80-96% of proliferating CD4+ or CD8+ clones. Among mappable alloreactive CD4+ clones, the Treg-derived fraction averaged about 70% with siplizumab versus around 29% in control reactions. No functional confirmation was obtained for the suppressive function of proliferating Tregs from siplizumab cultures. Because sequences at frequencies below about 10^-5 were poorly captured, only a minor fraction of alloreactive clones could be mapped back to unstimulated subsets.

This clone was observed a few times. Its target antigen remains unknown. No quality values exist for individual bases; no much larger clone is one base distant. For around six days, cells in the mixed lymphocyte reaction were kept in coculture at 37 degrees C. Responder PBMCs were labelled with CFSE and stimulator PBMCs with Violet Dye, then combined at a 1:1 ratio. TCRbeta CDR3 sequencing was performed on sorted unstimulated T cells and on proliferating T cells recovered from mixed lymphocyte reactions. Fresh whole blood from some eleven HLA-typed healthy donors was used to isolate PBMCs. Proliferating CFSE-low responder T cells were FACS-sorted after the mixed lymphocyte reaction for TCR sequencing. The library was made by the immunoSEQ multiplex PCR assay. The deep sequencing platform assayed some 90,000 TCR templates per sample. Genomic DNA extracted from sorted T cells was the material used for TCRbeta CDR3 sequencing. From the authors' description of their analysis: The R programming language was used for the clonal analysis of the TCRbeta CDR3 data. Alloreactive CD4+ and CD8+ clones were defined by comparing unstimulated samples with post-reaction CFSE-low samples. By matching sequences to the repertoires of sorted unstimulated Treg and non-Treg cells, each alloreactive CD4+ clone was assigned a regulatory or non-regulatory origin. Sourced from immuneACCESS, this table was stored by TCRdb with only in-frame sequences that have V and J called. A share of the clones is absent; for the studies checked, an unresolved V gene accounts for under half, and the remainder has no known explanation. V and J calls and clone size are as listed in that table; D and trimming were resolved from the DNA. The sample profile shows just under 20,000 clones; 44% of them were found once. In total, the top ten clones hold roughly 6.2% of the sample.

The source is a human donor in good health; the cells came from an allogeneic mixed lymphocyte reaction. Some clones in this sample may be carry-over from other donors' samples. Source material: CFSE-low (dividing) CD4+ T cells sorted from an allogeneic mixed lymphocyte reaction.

Here is the DNA: TGTGCCAGCACCGCCATAGGGAGCACAGATACGCAGTATTTT. It translates as CASTAIGSTDTQYF. The V and J genes are TRBV6-5 and TRBJ2-3; the D segment cannot be called with confidence. The germline V gene gives CDR1 as MNHEY and CDR2 as SVGAGI. The CDR3 numbers 14 residues from cysteine through phenylalanine. Left in the record is the CDR3 DNA by itself, 42 bases read in frame from the first base. Relative to germline, V is 7 bases shorter and J is 0 bases shorter, with 11 bases between their ends.